The following is a TCR beta chain sequence with its context. Antigen unknown. The CDR3 loop spans 14 amino acids. V lost 3 bases and J 0 bases, leaving 11 bases between the germline ends. Germline V CDR1 and CDR2: GTSNPN, SVGIG (reference sequence). The data derive from a study of CD8+ T cells in alopecia areata. The study, taken as a whole, reports: Many expanded lesional clones persisted during tofacitinib (in both scalp and blood).

Documented treatment: oral pan-JAK inhibitor, 5-10 mg twice daily. cDNA reverse transcribed from extracted RNA served as the sequencing template. Profiled with immunoSEQ multiplex PCR; TCRdb holds only in-frame clones, not every one. This sample carries about 180,000 clones, roughly 50% of them seen once, and the ten largest clones take about a sixth. Sequencing used CD4+ T cells sorted from blood, obtained between weeks 55 and 65, from a patient treated with tofacitinib. The chain combines TRBV30 with TRBJ1-1; D is perhaps TRBD1 (5 bases). The receptor was isolated from a human donor with alopecia areata. For the CDR3, the DNA is TGTGCCTGGAGGAGGGGCCCGATGAACACTGAAGCTTTCTTT. As protein: CAWRRGPMNTEAFF.